The 21 T cell receptor beta chains in this list originate from one sample, sequenced in a study of T cells in tuberculosis. The table came from immunoSEQ multiplex PCR; TCRdb's copy has only in-frame clones and leaves some out. The table records some 34,000 clones, under 95% of them present only once. Material: PBMCs. Receptor source: a donor aged 10 to 29 with latent tuberculosis or without tuberculosis infection. Some clones in this sample may be carry-over from other donors' samples.

The J gene is TRBJ2-6, the V gene TRBV5-1; D uncertain. The CDR3 is 15 residues long. CDR1 is SGHRS, CDR2 YFSETQ, per germline. V shed 0 bases and J shed 0 bases, with 4 bases lying between them. CDR3 coding DNA: TGCGCCAGCAGCTTGGACGGCTCTGGGGCCAACGTCCTGACTTTC. Residues: CASSLDGSGANVLTF.

J is TRBJ2-1 and V is TRBV7-9, with a weak D call TRBD1 (6 bases). The V and J ends lost 6 bases and 5 bases respectively, with 14 bases between them. The CDR3 is 14 amino acids. Per the germline V gene, CDR1 is SEHNR and CDR2 is FQNEAQ (reference sequence). This CDR3 reads CASSGRDTDNEQFF. The CDR3 DNA sequence: TGTGCCAGCAGTGGCCGGGACACCGACAATGAGCAGTTCTTC.

The table lists this clone with a count of one. This sequence joins TRBV7-8 and TRBJ2-3, with 10 bases fitting TRBD2. The CDR3 totals 18 residues. J gave up 2 bases and V 5 bases, and 13 bases lay outside the gene matches. Germline V gene lookup returns CDR1 SGHVS and CDR2 FQNEAQ. CDR3 DNA sequence: TGTGCCAGCAGCAGCGGACTAGCGGTCCGCTCGCTCACAGATACGCAGTATTTT. It is translated as CASSSGLAVRSLTDTQYF. The complete variable domain, with remaining parts taken from reference TRBV7-8 and TRBJ2-3, reads GAGVSQSPRYKVAKRGQDVALRCDPISGHVSLFWYQQALGQGPEFLTYFQNEAQLDKSGLPSDRFFAERPEGSVSTLKIQRTQQEDSAVYLCASSSGLAVRSLTDTQYFGPGTRLTVL.

The chain recombines TRBV30 with TRBJ2-1, with 10 bases that match TRBD2. There are 14 residues in the CDR3. V shed 5 bases, J shed 4 bases, and the junction held 5 bases outside the gene matches. Looked up from germline, CDR1 is GTSNPN and CDR2 is SVGIG (reference sequence). The CDR3, as DNA: TGTGCCTGGTCGCCAGCGGGGGGGTACAATGAGCAGTTCTTC. This sequence encodes CAWSPAGGYNEQFF.

V is TRBV23-1 and J is TRBJ2-7; TRBD1 aligns across 7 bases. TRBV23-1 is assigned to the ORF class and has an uncertain function. There are 16 residues in the CDR3. The V and J ends lost 0 bases and 3 bases, in that order; junction bases with no gene match: 8. The CDR3: CASSQSVRDRHYEQYF. Written as DNA, the CDR3 is TGCGCCAGCAGTCAATCCGTTCGGGACAGACACTACGAGCAGTACTTC.

The rearrangement joins TRBV7-9 to TRBJ1-4; 7 bases line up with TRBD1. Germline V gives CDR1 SEHNR, CDR2 FQNEAQ (reference sequence). The CDR3 totals 15 residues. With 7 bases clipped from V and 5 bases from J, the junction kept 10 bases outside the gene matches. The CDR3 DNA reads TGTGCCAGCACCATCCGGACAGGCCGGAATGAAAAACTGTTTTTT. Its protein is CASTIRTGRNEKLFF.

V gene TRBV15 combines with J gene TRBJ1-2; a weak D match, TRBD1 (6 bases). Trimming removed 4 bases from V and 7 bases from J, with 10 bases in between. The CDR3 extends over 12 amino acids. Germline-derived CDR1 and CDR2 are LNHNV and YYDKDF (reference sequence). CDR3 loop: CATSTEQGGYTF. DNA for the CDR3: TGTGCCACCAGCACCGAACAGGGTGGCTACACCTTC.

This chain links TRBV19 with TRBJ1-1, with D perhaps matching TRBD1 (5 bases). Germline V lookup: CDR1 LNHDA, CDR2 SQIVND (reference sequence). V gave up 3 bases and J gave up 10 bases, with 15 bases separating them. The CDR3 consists of 13 residues. In DNA form, the CDR3 reads TGTGCCAGTAGTATTTCCGCAGGGATTCGAGCTTTCTTT. Translation: CASSISAGIRAFF.

The chain recombines TRBV28 with TRBJ1-2; a possible D gene is TRBD1 (5 bases). The germline V gene encodes CDR1 MDHEN and CDR2 SYDVKM. There are 15 residues in the CDR3. Trimming removed 5 bases at V and 6 bases at J, with 19 bases between. In nucleotides, the CDR3 is TGTGCCAGCAGTCTCCACTCCAGGGAAGGCGATGGCTACACCTTC. Encoded protein: CASSLHSREGDGYTF.

The chain links TRBV7-2 to TRBJ1-2; no definite D call. Deletions cut 1 base from V and 2 bases from J, with 8 bases between. Germline CDR1 is SGHTA and CDR2 is FQGNSA. The CDR3 extends over 14 amino acids. The CDR3 DNA follows: TGTGCCAGCAGCTTAGGCCCAGAAAACTATGGCTACACCTTC. This codes for CASSLGPENYGYTF.

The chain has TRBV6-1 and TRBJ1-1; D is ambiguous. CDR3 length: 13 amino acids. The germline V gene has CDR1 MNHNS and CDR2 SASEGT. Trimming stripped 3 bases from V and 2 bases from J, with 7 bases between. CDR3 amino acids: CASSDGGNTEAFF. The DNA of the CDR3 is TGTGCCAGCAGTGATGGCGGTAACACTGAAGCTTTCTTT.

The J gene is TRBJ2-7, the V gene TRBV11-2; D remains ambiguous. V was shortened by 0 bases and J by 8 bases, with 8 bases between the two germline ends. The CDR3 contains 12 residues. Germline-derived CDR1 and CDR2 are SGHAT and FQNNGV. The CDR3 DNA reads TGTGCCAGCAGCTTAGATCAACTTAAGCAGTACTTC. Its protein is CASSLDQLKQYF. The whole variable domain, filled in from reference TRBV11-2 and TRBJ2-7, reads EAGVAQSPRYKIIEKRQSVAFWCNPISGHATLYWYQQILGQGPKLLIQFQNNGVVDDSQLPKDRFSAERLKGVDSTLKIQPAKLEDSAVYLCASSLDQLKQYFGPGTRLTVT.

The chain uses TRBV7-7 and TRBJ1-1; no firm D call. The CDR3 consists of 13 residues. The germline V gene has CDR1 SSHAT and CDR2 FNYEAQ (reference sequence). V was clipped by 4 bases and J by 0 bases, with 6 bases between them. Here the CDR3 reads CASSSTVNTEAFF. CDR3 coding DNA: TGTGCCAGCAGCTCAACAGTGAACACTGAAGCTTTCTTT. Full variable domain (remainder filled in from reference TRBV7-7 and TRBJ1-1): GAGVSQSPRYKVTKRGQDVTLRCDPISSHATLYWYQQALGQGPEFLTYFNYEAQPDKSGLPSDRFSAERPEGSISTLTIQRTEQRDSAMYRCASSSTVNTEAFFGQGTRLTVV.

The V and J genes are TRBV2 and TRBJ1-1, with 7 bases lining up with TRBD1. The trim removed 5 bases at V and 1 base at J, leaving 7 bases unmatched. The CDR3 totals 15 residues. Germline-derived CDR1 and CDR2 are SNHLY and FYNNEI. The CDR3 region is CASSSTGQENTEAFF. The CDR3 DNA follows: TGTGCCAGCAGTTCAACCGGACAGGAGAACACTGAAGCTTTCTTT.

The chain combines TRBV30 with TRBJ2-3; 8 bases agree with TRBD2. The length of the CDR3 is 14 residues. With V trimmed by 5 bases and J by 3 bases, 7 bases remained unmatched. Looked up from germline, CDR1 is GTSNPN and CDR2 is SVGIG (reference sequence). DNA of the CDR3: TGTGCCTGGGGACCGGGAGGGGGGACAGATACGCAGTATTTT. This sequence encodes CAWGPGGGTDTQYF.

This chain uses TRBV6-1 with TRBJ1-1; a possible D gene is TRBD1 (5 bases). This CDR3 spans 15 amino acids. Germline V CDR1 and CDR2: MNHNS, SASEGT. Trimming took off 6 bases at V and 0 bases at J, with 14 bases between the two ends. The CDR3 nucleotides are TGTGCCAGCAGACCAATGGGGGGACTGAACACTGAAGCTTTCTTT. Amino acid sequence: CASRPMGGLNTEAFF.

CDR3 sequence (DNA): TGTGCCTGGGGGCCCGGACTAGCCCAAAACAATGAGCAGTTCTTC. Translation gives CAWGPGLAQNNEQFF. V gene TRBV30 combines with J gene TRBJ2-1, with TRBD2 matching over 8 bases. This CDR3 spans 15 amino acids. Losses at the gene ends were 5 bases for V and 5 bases for J; bases not matched to a gene: 11. CDR1 and CDR2 (germline): GTSNPN, SVGIG (reference sequence).

The V gene is TRBV6-1, the J gene TRBJ2-2; perhaps TRBD1 as D (6 bases). This CDR3 has 14 amino acids. Germline CDR1 MNHNS, CDR2 SASEGT. The V end was cut by 7 bases, the J end by 7 bases, with 16 bases between. CDR3 coding DNA: TGTGCCAGCACGGATTCCAGGGGTTACGGGGAGCTGTTTTTT. This sequence encodes CASTDSRGYGELFF.

V gene TRBV15 combines with J gene TRBJ2-1, with D possibly being TRBD2 (6 bases). Germline values: CDR1 LNHNV, CDR2 YYDKDF (reference sequence). V was shortened by 0 bases and J by 2 bases, with 8 bases between the two germline ends. The CDR3 has 15 amino acids. The chain's CDR3 is CATSRDAGTYNEQFF. CDR3 in DNA: TGTGCCACCAGCAGAGACGCGGGAACCTACAATGAGCAGTTCTTC.

CDR3 coding DNA: TGTGCCAGCAGTGGAGGGACAGGGTCCGGGCAGCCCCAGCATTTT. This sequence encodes CASSGGTGSGQPQHF. The V gene is TRBV6-1, the J gene TRBJ1-5, with 9 positions matching TRBD1. The V gene end was trimmed by 4 bases and the J gene end by 7 bases; junction bases not matched to a gene: 8. Per germline, CDR1 MNHNS and CDR2 SASEGT. The length of the CDR3 is 15 residues.

The chain has TRBV6-6 and TRBJ1-2; D gene uncertain. The length of the CDR3 is 15 residues. CDR1 is MNHNY, CDR2 SVGAGI, per germline (reference sequence). Trimming removed 0 bases from V and 1 base from J, with 9 bases in between. In DNA, the CDR3 is TGTGCCAGCAGTTACTCGTGGGAGGTTAACTATGGCTACACCTTC. Translation: CASSYSWEVNYGYTF.